This T cell receptor (beta chain) was recovered during a study of CD8 T cells in ankylosing spondylitis. A word on this clonotype: Its antigen is undetermined.

It was by quantitative 5'-RACE with molecular barcodes that TCR beta libraries were made. One entry per CDR3 protein, called by TCRdb with MiXCR from the 5' RACE reads. The top ten hold 0.89% of the sample, which has fewer than 500,000 distinct CDR3 sequences, roughly 26% seen once. The CDR3 runs 13 residues. The V gene lost 1 base and the J gene lost 5 bases, with 10 bases spanning the gap. Germline values: CDR1 DFQATT, CDR2 SNEGSKA (reference sequence). General study points: A subset of motif variants has previously been described in the synovial fluid and blood of reactive arthritis. Reports say disease-linked clones showed up significantly more in matched ankylosing spondylitis synovial fluid. A TCR beta motif of under 10 highly homologous variants seemed to mark ankylosing spondylitis blood.

This sequence joins TRBV20-1 and TRBJ2-3; D is ambiguous. What was sequenced was blood, either unsorted or a sorted T cell fraction (not recorded which). This TCR derives from a male donor with ankylosing spondylitis. The CDR3, as DNA: TGCAGTGCTAGAGCTGATGGCAGAGATACGCAGTATTTT. This translates into CSARADGRDTQYF.